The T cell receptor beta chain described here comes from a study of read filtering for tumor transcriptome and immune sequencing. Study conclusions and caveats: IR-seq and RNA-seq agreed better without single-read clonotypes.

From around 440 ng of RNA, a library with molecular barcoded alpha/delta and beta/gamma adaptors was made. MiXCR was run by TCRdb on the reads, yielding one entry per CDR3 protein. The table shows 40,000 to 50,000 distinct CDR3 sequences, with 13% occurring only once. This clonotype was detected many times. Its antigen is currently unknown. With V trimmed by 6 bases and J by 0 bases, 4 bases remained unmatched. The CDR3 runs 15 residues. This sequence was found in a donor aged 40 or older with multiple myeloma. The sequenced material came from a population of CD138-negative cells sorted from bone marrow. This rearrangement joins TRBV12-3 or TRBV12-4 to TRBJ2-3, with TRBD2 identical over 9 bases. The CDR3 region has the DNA TGTGCCAGCAGGCATAGCGGGGGAAGCACAGATACGCAGTATTTT. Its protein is CASRHSGGSTDTQYF.